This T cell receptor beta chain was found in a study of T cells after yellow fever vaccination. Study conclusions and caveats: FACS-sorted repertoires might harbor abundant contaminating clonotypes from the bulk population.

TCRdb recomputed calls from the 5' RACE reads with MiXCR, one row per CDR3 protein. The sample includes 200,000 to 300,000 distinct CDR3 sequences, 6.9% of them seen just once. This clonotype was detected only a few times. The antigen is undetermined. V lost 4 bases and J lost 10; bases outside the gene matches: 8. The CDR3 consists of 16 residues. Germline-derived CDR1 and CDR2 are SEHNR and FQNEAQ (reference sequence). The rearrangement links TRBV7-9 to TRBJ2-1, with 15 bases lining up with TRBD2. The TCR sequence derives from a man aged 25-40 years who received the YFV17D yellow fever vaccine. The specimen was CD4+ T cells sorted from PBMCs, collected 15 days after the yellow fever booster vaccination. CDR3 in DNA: TGTGCCAGCAGCTCGGGACTAGCGGGAGGCCGGGGAGAGCAGTTCTTC. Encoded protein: CASSSGLAGGRGEQFF. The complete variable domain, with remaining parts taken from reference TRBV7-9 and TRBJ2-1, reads DTGVSQNPRHKITKRGQNVTFRCDPISEHNRLYWYRQTLGQGPEFLTYFQNEAQLEKSRLLSDRFSAERPKGSFSTLEIQRTEQGDSAMYLCASSSGLAGGRGEQFFGPGTRLTVL.